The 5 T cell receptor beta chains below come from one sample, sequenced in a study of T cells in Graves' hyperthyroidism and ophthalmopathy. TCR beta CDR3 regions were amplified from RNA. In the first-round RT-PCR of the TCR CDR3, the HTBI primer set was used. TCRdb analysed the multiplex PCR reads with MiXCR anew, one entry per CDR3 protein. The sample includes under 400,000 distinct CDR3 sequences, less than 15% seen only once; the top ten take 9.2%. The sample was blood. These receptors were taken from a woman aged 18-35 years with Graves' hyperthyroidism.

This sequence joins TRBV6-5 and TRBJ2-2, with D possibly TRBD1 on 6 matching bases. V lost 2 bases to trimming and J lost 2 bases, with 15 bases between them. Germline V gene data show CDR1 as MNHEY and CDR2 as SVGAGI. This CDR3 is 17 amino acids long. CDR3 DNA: TGTGCCAGCAGTTACCCCACCCACAGGGTTAACACCGGGGAGCTGTTTTTT. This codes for CASSYPTHRVNTGELFF.

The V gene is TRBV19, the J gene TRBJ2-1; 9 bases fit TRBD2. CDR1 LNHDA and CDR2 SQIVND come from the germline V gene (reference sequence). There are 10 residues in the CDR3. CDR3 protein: CAAGGIEQFF. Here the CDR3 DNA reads TGTGCAGCGGGAGGTATTGAGCAGTTCTTC.

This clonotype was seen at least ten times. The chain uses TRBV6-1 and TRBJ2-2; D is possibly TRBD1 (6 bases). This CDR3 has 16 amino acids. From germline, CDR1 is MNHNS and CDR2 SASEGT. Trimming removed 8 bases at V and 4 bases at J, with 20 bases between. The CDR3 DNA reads TGTGCCAGCCGACTCGCGGACAGACAACTCACCGGGGAGCTGTTTTTT. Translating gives CASRLADRQLTGELFF.

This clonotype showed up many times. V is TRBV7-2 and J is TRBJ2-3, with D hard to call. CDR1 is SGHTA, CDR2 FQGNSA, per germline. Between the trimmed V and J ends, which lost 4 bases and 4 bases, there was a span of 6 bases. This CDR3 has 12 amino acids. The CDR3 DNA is TGTGCCAGCAGCTCCTATTCAGATACGCAGTATTTT. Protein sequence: CASSSYSDTQYF.

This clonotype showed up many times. The CDR3 here is CAVAWGRREYTDTQYF. DNA of the CDR3: TGTGCTGTAGCTTGGGGAAGGCGGGAGTACACAGATACGCAGTATTTT. The J gene is TRBJ2-3, the V gene TRBV6-1, with 7 bases identical to TRBD2. This CDR3 is built from 16 residues. Germline CDR1 MNHNS, CDR2 SASEGT.